These 19 T cell receptor beta chains share one sample of origin, sequenced in a study of blood T cell repertoires in COVID-19. Measured with immunoSEQ multiplex PCR; TCRdb has only the in-frame clones, and not every one. The table shows approximately 200,000 clones, with around 80% occurring only once. Source material: peripheral blood. The receptors originated from a woman of 80 years or more with COVID-19, enrolled during active disease.

The rearrangement links TRBV27 to TRBJ1-6; TRBD1 is a possible D gene (6 bases). Germline values: CDR1 MNHEY, CDR2 SMNVEV (reference sequence). This CDR3 is built from 15 residues. Trimming took off 3 bases at V and 5 bases at J, with 11 bases between the two ends. In DNA form, the CDR3 reads TGTGCCAGCAGTTTTAGACAGGACGATAATTCACCCCTCCACTTT. This encodes CASSFRQDDNSPLHF.

The chain carries TRBV6-2 or TRBV6-3 and TRBJ2-1, with 13 bases identical to TRBD2. Germline CDR1 is MNHEY and CDR2 is SVGEGT. With V trimmed by 6 bases and J by 6 bases, 5 bases remained unmatched. The CDR3 extends over 15 amino acids. The CDR3 DNA sequence: TGTGCCAGCAGCAGACTAGCGGGGGGTCTCAATGAGCAGTTCTTC. Its protein is CASSRLAGGLNEQFF.

V is TRBV15 and J is TRBJ2-3, with TRBD2 matching over 10 bases. Germline V lookup: CDR1 LNHNV, CDR2 YYDKDF (reference sequence). This CDR3 is 19 amino acids long. V was clipped by 5 bases and J by 2 bases; unmatched bases: 16. The CDR3 is CATSSLQPPSGRSTDTQYF. The CDR3 DNA reads TGTGCCACCAGCTCTCTCCAACCCCCTAGCGGGAGATCCACAGATACGCAGTATTTT.

The chain joins TRBV7-2 to TRBJ1-2; 9 bases map to TRBD1. The CDR3 consists of 17 residues. V shed 5 bases and J 6 bases; nucleotides not matched to a gene: 16. Germline V gene data show CDR1 as SGHTA and CDR2 as FQGNSA. The CDR3 loop is CASSQRPGQGFWDGYTF. CDR3 sequence (DNA): TGTGCCAGCAGCCAACGACCGGGACAGGGTTTTTGGGATGGCTACACCTTC.

This clone has ten or more counts. The genes are TRBV2 and TRBJ1-5; 8 bases agree with TRBD1. This CDR3 contains 14 residues. The J segment lost 5 bases and the V segment lost 6 bases, leaving 6 bases of the junction unmatched. Germline values: CDR1 SNHLY, CDR2 FYNNEI. The chain's CDR3 is CASSGQGVHQPQHF. The DNA of the CDR3 is TGTGCCAGCAGCGGACAGGGCGTACATCAGCCCCAGCATTTT.

V usage is TRBV14 and J usage is TRBJ2-1, with TRBD2 matching 9 bases. This CDR3 region has 15 residues. The V gene's germline CDR1 is SGHDN and CDR2 FVKESK. The junction had 6 bases not matched to a gene; V was cut back by 3 bases and J by 6 bases. CDR3 amino acids: CASSHWGTSRNEQFF. DNA of the CDR3: TGTGCCAGCAGCCATTGGGGGACTAGCCGCAATGAGCAGTTCTTC.

This clone has more than one count but fewer than ten. The chain combines TRBV5-4 with TRBJ2-3; 9 bases match TRBD2. V shed 0 bases and J 4 bases; nucleotides not matched to a gene: 6. The CDR3 is 16 amino acids. The germline gives CDR1 SGHNT, CDR2 YYREEE (reference sequence). CDR3 residues: CASSLGGGALSDTQYF. The CDR3 DNA follows: TGTGCCAGCAGCTTGGGCGGGGGGGCCTTGTCAGATACGCAGTATTTT.

The chain links TRBV28 to TRBJ2-5, with 13 bases aligning to TRBD2. The junction had 9 bases not matched to a gene; V was cut back by 7 bases and J by 4 bases. The CDR3 runs to 16 residues. Germline V gene sequence: CDR1 MDHEN, CDR2 SYDVKM. CDR3 DNA sequence: TGTGCCAGCACTAATCCGGGACTAGCGGGACGAGAGACCCAGTACTTC. Its protein product is CASTNPGLAGRETQYF.

The gene calls are TRBV6-5 and TRBJ1-6; D remains unclear. V lost 2 bases and J 9 bases, leaving 14 bases between the germline ends. The CDR3 sequence is 15 residues long. Germline V gene sequence: CDR1 MNHEY, CDR2 SVGAGI. CDR3 sequence (DNA): TGTGCCAGCAGTTACCGCGACTTAACGGGTTCACCCCTCCACTTT. Protein sequence: CASSYRDLTGSPLHF.

The gene calls are TRBV7-8 and TRBJ2-7, with 12 nucleotides matching TRBD2. Germline trimming cut 2 bases from V and 2 bases from J; bases unmatched to any gene: 1. In germline, CDR1 is SGHVS, CDR2 FQNEAQ. CDR3 length: 15 amino acids. In DNA, the CDR3 is TGTGCCAGCAGCTTAAGACTAGCGGGGGCCTACGAGCAGTACTTC. Its protein product is CASSLRLAGAYEQYF.

The chain combines TRBV3-1 (or the pseudogene TRBV3-2) with TRBJ2-7, with D perhaps TRBD2 (5 bases). Germline CDR1 reads LGHDT; CDR2 reads YNNKEL (reference sequence). The CDR3 is 14 amino acids. Trimming removed 1 base at V and 6 bases at J, with 13 bases between. The CDR3 here is CASSQVVGVPEQYF. The CDR3 DNA reads TGTGCCAGCAGCCAAGTGGTCGGGGTTCCCGAGCAGTACTTC.

This rearrangement joins TRBV9 to TRBJ2-5; 10 bases agree with TRBD2. The CDR3 length is 16 residues. Germline-derived CDR1 and CDR2 are SGDLS and YYNGEE. Trimming removed 3 bases from V and 3 bases from J; junction bases left unmatched: 8. The CDR3 region is CASSAPSGGVKETQYF. CDR3 nucleotides: TGTGCCAGCAGCGCCCCAAGCGGGGGGGTAAAAGAGACCCAGTACTTC. Using reference TRBV9 and TRBJ2-5 for the parts outside the CDR3, the full variable domain is DSGVTQTPKHLITATGQRVTLRCSPRSGDLSVYWYQQSLDQGLQFLIQYYNGEERAKGNILERFSAQQFPDLHSELNLSSLELGDSALYFCASSAPSGGVKETQYFGPGTRLLVL.

This clone was observed a few times. The CDR3, as DNA: TGCGCCAGCAGCTTCGACGGAGGCTATGGCTACACCTTC. Translating gives CASSFDGGYGYTF. The chain links TRBV5-1 to TRBJ1-2; D is undetermined. The CDR3 has 13 amino acids. CDR1 SGHRS and CDR2 YFSETQ come from the germline V gene. With 2 bases removed from V and 4 bases from J, the gap between germline ends came to 9 bases.

The rearrangement joins TRBV18 to TRBJ2-1, with a weak D call TRBD2 (6 bases). The V end was cut by 3 bases, the J end by 8 bases, with 8 bases between. The CDR3 has 12 amino acids. The germline V gene encodes CDR1 KGHSH and CDR2 LQKENI. The CDR3 DNA is TGTGCCAGCTCACCTGGGGGGTATGAGCAGTTCTTC. This translates into CASSPGGYEQFF. The complete variable domain, with remaining parts taken from reference TRBV18 and TRBJ2-1, reads NAGVMQNPRHLVRRRGQEARLRCSPMKGHSHVYWYRQLPEEGLKFMVYLQKENIIDESGMPKERFSAEFPKEGPSILRIQQVVRGDSAAYFCASSPGGYEQFFGPGTRLTVL.

The V gene is TRBV3-1 (or the pseudogene TRBV3-2), the J gene TRBJ1-6; possible D gene TRBD1, 6 bases. V was trimmed by 5 bases and J by 7 bases, leaving 12 bases between them. The CDR3 is 14 residues long. CDR1 and CDR2 from the germline V gene are LGHDT and YNNKEL (reference sequence). For the CDR3, the DNA is TGTGCCAGCAGCAAGCAGGACAGAAATTCACCCCTCCACTTT. Protein: CASSKQDRNSPLHF.

The chain links TRBV10-3 to TRBJ2-4, with 8 bases that match TRBD2. Per the germline V gene, CDR1 is ENHRY and CDR2 is SYGVKD. CDR3 length equals 17 residues. Trimming took 3 bases from V and 0 from J; bases not matched to a gene: 7. DNA for the CDR3: TGTGCCATCAGTGATAATAGCGGGGCCTTAGCCAAAAACATTCAGTACTTC. As protein: CAISDNSGALAKNIQYF.

The rearrangement links TRBV6-5 to TRBJ2-5, with 9 bases fitting TRBD1. The germline V gene encodes CDR1 MNHEY and CDR2 SVGAGI. With 2 bases clipped from V and 4 bases from J, the junction kept 5 bases outside the gene matches. The CDR3 length is 15 residues. CDR3 residues: CASSYGTGSSETQYF. The CDR3 bases are TGTGCCAGCAGTTACGGGACAGGGTCGTCAGAGACCCAGTACTTC.

In DNA, the CDR3 is TGTGCCAGCACTAGGGGGGGCGAAGATTCACCCCTCCACTTT. Its translation is CASTRGGEDSPLHF. This sequence joins TRBV6-5 and TRBJ1-6; the D gene is possibly TRBD1 (6 bases). This CDR3 region has 14 residues. Germline CDR1 and CDR2: MNHEY and SVGAGI. Trimming stripped 7 bases from V and 8 bases from J, with 15 bases between.

J is TRBJ2-7 and V is TRBV1; TRBD2, the table's D call, was not compared with the DNA. TRBV1 has pseudogene status. The CDR3 is made up of 15 amino acids. In DNA form, the CDR3 reads TGCACCAGCAGCGGACGGACCGATGGGGGGGGCGAGCAGTACTTC. Translated, it gives CTSSGRTDGGGEQYF.